The 20 T cell receptor beta chains listed next were all sequenced from one sample in a study of T cell responses to AZD1222 COVID-19 vaccine. TCRdb's copy holds only in-frame clones and misses some; the assay was immunoSEQ multiplex PCR. The sample includes under 35,000 clones, less than 90% of them seen just once. The specimen was peripheral blood, collected on day 0 of AZD1222 vaccination. The receptors were gathered from an adult in good health.

J is TRBJ1-3 and V is TRBV19; D not certain. V lost 4 bases and J lost 8, with 15 bases in between. This CDR3 has 14 amino acids. The germline gives CDR1 LNHDA, CDR2 SQIVND (reference sequence). CDR3 sequence (DNA): TGTGCCAGTAGTACTCATTATGTCGGGGACACCATATATTTT. It is translated as CASSTHYVGDTIYF.

This rearrangement joins TRBV15 to TRBJ2-1; TRBD1 is a possible D gene (5 bases). The germline V and J ends were trimmed by 7 bases and 6 bases, with 19 bases remaining between them. Germline V gene sequence: CDR1 LNHNV, CDR2 YYDKDF (reference sequence). The CDR3 length is 15 residues. The CDR3 DNA sequence: TGTGCCACCACCTTACCCTCGACAGCTTCCAATGAGCAGTTCTTC. This translates into CATTLPSTASNEQFF.

V usage is TRBV6-6 and J usage is TRBJ2-7; D ambiguous. In germline, CDR1 is MNHNY, CDR2 SVGAGI (reference sequence). This CDR3 spans 13 amino acids. V lost 6 bases, J lost 6 bases, and 15 bases lay in between. CDR3 region: CASRPASNLEQYF. CDR3 in DNA: TGTGCCAGCAGACCCGCTTCGAATCTCGAGCAGTACTTC.

This chain links TRBV15 with TRBJ2-4; tentative D call: TRBD2 (7 bases). Trimming took off 3 bases at V and 5 bases at J, with 14 bases between the two ends. Per the germline V gene, CDR1 is LNHNV and CDR2 is YYDKDF (reference sequence). The CDR3 is made up of 15 amino acids. The CDR3 here is CATSSKQGGQNIQYF. The CDR3 coding sequence is TGTGCCACCAGCAGCAAACAGGGAGGGCAAAACATTCAGTACTTC.

J is TRBJ2-3 and V is TRBV27; D unclear. The CDR3 has 14 amino acids. The V gene's germline CDR1 is MNHEY and CDR2 SMNVEV (reference sequence). Trimming removed 3 bases at V and 0 bases at J, with 7 bases between. CDR3 in DNA: TGTGCCAGCAGTTTTGCTACTAGCACAGATACGCAGTATTTT. Translated: CASSFATSTDTQYF.

The V call is TRBV24-1, the J call TRBJ2-3, with D unclear. Germline V gene sequence: CDR1 KGHDR, CDR2 SFDVKD. The CDR3 spans 15 residues. V lost 1 base, J lost 1 base, and 8 bases lay in between. The CDR3 DNA reads as TGTGCCACCAGTGATTTTGGAAGTGGCACAGATACGCAGTATTTT. This encodes CATSDFGSGTDTQYF.

J is TRBJ2-2 and V is TRBV6-5; D is unresolved. The germline gives CDR1 MNHEY, CDR2 SVGAGI. The V and J ends lost 10 bases and 3 bases respectively, with 15 bases between them. The CDR3 contains 14 residues. The CDR3 DNA is TGTGCCACCTCCCCTTGGGCGTACACCGGGGAGCTGTTTTTT. It yields the protein CATSPWAYTGELFF.

V usage is TRBV2 and J usage is TRBJ2-2; the D is unclear. V lost 7 bases to trimming and J lost 6 bases, with 9 bases between them. The CDR3 length is 12 residues. Germline CDR1 is SNHLY and CDR2 is FYNNEI. In nucleotides, the CDR3 is TGTGCCAGCATGAATTATCCCGGGGAGCTGTTTTTT. This codes for CASMNYPGELFF.

This rearrangement joins TRBV12-5 to TRBJ2-1, with 9 bases fitting TRBD2. CDR1 is LGHNT and CDR2 is FRNRAP in the germline V gene. CDR3 length equals 15 residues. V trimming: 6 bases; J trimming: 5 bases; junction bases outside the gene matches: 8. The CDR3 DNA sequence: TGTGCTAGTGGCTCTAGCGGGGTTTATCACAATGAGCAGTTCTTC. It yields the protein CASGSSGVYHNEQFF.

The rearrangement links TRBV15 to TRBJ1-1; D is unclear. Between the trimmed V and J ends, which lost 0 bases and 0 bases, there was a span of 8 bases. Germline CDR1 is LNHNV and CDR2 is YYDKDF (reference sequence). This CDR3 region has 15 residues. CDR3 residues: CATSRDSRVNTEAFF. The CDR3 DNA follows: TGTGCCACCAGCAGAGATTCTAGGGTGAACACTGAAGCTTTCTTT.

This clone was counted once. The chain has TRBV28 and TRBJ1-1; TRBD1 aligns across 12 bases. V lost 5 bases and J lost 3; bases outside the gene matches: 10. This CDR3 is 17 amino acids long. Germline-derived CDR1 and CDR2 are MDHEN and SYDVKM. DNA of the CDR3: TGTGCCAGCAGTACCGGGACAGGGGGCTCCCCCCACACTGAAGCTTTCTTT. It yields the protein CASSTGTGGSPHTEAFF.

The gene calls are TRBV19 and TRBJ2-5; 11 nucleotides line up with TRBD1. J gave up 5 bases and V 2 bases, and 4 bases lay outside the gene matches. Looked up from germline, CDR1 is LNHDA and CDR2 is SQIVND (reference sequence). This CDR3 has 15 amino acids. The CDR3 sequence: CASSIRTGGWETQYF. The CDR3 DNA is TGTGCCAGTAGTATAAGGACAGGGGGCTGGGAGACCCAGTACTTC.

This clone was found a few times. This chain links TRBV4-2 with TRBJ2-7; D is ambiguous. CDR1 LGHNA and CDR2 YNFKEQ come from the germline V gene. CDR3 size: 16 residues. Trimming removed 1 base from V and 6 bases from J, with 19 bases in between. The DNA for the CDR3 is TGTGCCAGCAGCCAAGTGGGCAGCTTCGAGAGGCTCGAGCAGTACTTC. It codes for CASSQVGSFERLEQYF.

This chain uses TRBV27 with TRBJ2-7; 8 bases map to TRBD2. The trim removed 1 base at V and 7 bases at J, leaving 9 bases unmatched. The CDR3 extends over 15 amino acids. Germline-derived CDR1 and CDR2 are MNHEY and SMNVEV (reference sequence). The CDR3 sequence is CASSLLVGRAAEQYF. The DNA for the CDR3 is TGTGCCAGCAGTTTATTGGTCGGGAGGGCCGCGGAGCAGTACTTC.

The rearrangement joins TRBV27 to TRBJ2-7, with TRBD1 matching over 8 bases. This CDR3 is 14 amino acids long. The ends lost 11 bases at V and 0 bases at J; junction bases unmatched: 9. Germline CDR1 and CDR2: MNHEY and SMNVEV (reference sequence). The CDR3 loop reads CAVHRGFGSYEQYF. CDR3 in DNA: TGTGCCGTACACAGGGGGTTTGGCTCCTACGAGCAGTACTTC.

The chain joins TRBV25-1 to TRBJ2-7; TRBD2 agrees at 7 bases. Germline V gene lookup returns CDR1 MGHDK and CDR2 SYGVNS. This CDR3 has 14 amino acids. Losses at the gene ends were 5 bases for V and 2 bases for J; bases not matched to a gene: 6. CDR3: CASSLSRGAYEQYF. In DNA form, the CDR3 reads TGTGCCAGCAGTCTCTCCCGGGGGGCCTACGAGCAGTACTTC.

This chain links TRBV10-1 with TRBJ2-1, with 8 bases matching TRBD2. Germline CDR1 is WNHNN and CDR2 is SYGVQD (reference sequence). The CDR3 sequence is 14 residues long. After removal of 3 bases from V and 6 bases from J, the junction contained 4 bases not matched to a gene. The CDR3: CASSETSGGNEQFF. The CDR3 DNA is TGCGCCAGCAGTGAAACTAGCGGCGGCAATGAGCAGTTCTTC.

The chain recombines TRBV7-3 with TRBJ2-2; 8 nucleotides align to TRBD2. CDR1 and CDR2 (germline): SGHTA, FQGTGA. The CDR3 loop spans 16 amino acids. V gave up 6 bases and J gave up 1 base; unmatched junction bases: 7. The CDR3 sequence: CASSQRGRGNTGELFF. CDR3 sequence (DNA): TGTGCCAGCAGTCAGCGGGGGCGTGGGAACACCGGGGAGCTGTTTTTT.

V and J are TRBV30 and TRBJ1-6, with unresolved D. Per the germline V gene, CDR1 is GTSNPN and CDR2 is SVGIG (reference sequence). The V end lost 1 base, the J end lost 7 bases, and 8 bases lay between the germline ends. The CDR3 runs to 13 residues. DNA for the CDR3: TGTGCCTGGAGTGCGGACGGCAATTCACCCCTCCACTTT. It specifies CAWSADGNSPLHF. Filled out from reference TRBV30 and TRBJ1-6, the complete variable domain reads SQTIHQWPATLVQPVGSPLSLECTVEGTSNPNLYWYRQAAGRGLQLLFYSVGIGQISSEVPQNLSASRPQDRQFILSSKKLLLSDSGFYLCAWSADGNSPLHFGNGTRLTVT.

In this sample, this clone turned up once. V is TRBV7-2 and J is TRBJ1-4; TRBD1 might be the D (6 bases). The CDR3 runs 14 residues. V dropped 3 bases and J dropped 7 bases, with 12 bases sitting between them. Germline values: CDR1 SGHTA, CDR2 FQGNSA. CDR3 protein: CASSFGGASEKLFF. The CDR3, as DNA: TGTGCCAGCAGCTTCGGGGGGGCGAGTGAAAAACTGTTTTTT.